The entry below describes one T cell receptor (beta chain). The antigen it binds to is not known. Per-nucleotide qualities are absent, and no much larger clonotype sits a single base away. The library was produced with the immunoSEQ multiplex PCR assay. RNA was extracted from all samples and reverse transcribed into cDNA as template for TCR sequencing. SuperScript III was used for first-strand cDNA synthesis, primed with a 2:1 mix of oligo-dT and random hexamers. A synthetic immune receptor repertoire was used to assess amplification bias, and residual bias was removed computationally. The authors' pipeline ran thus. Raw reads were preprocessed to remove errors, and CDR3 was defined according to IMGT conventions as the region from the conserved cysteine to phenylalanine. Clonality was computed as 1 minus the Shannon entropy, with the entropy normalized by log2 of the number of productive unique TCRs. Scalp TCRbeta sequences were cross-referenced with sorted blood CD4 and CD8 repertoires so that the CD4 or CD8 identity of scalp clones could be inferred. TCRdb retrieved this table from immuneACCESS and kept in-frame rearrangements only. Not all clones are present; in checked studies, unresolved V genes account for under half, and no reason is known for the remainder. V, J and clone size are those of that table, while D and trimming were read from the DNA. Across this sample there are about 200,000 clones, with 50% to 60% seen only once. 3% to 3.5% of the sample rests with the top ten.

The data were taken from a study of CD8+ T cells in alopecia areata (dated by TCRdb to 2017 to 2018). Turning to the overall study: The treated patients took part in an open-label pilot trial in which moderate-to-severe alopecia areata was treated with oral tofacitinib at 5 to 10 mg twice daily. Patients stayed on tofacitinib for 6 to 18 months and then had 6 months of follow-up off drug so that delayed response and recurrence could be assessed. In treated patients, disease severity was measured using the SALT score, which gives the percentage of scalp surface area affected. To study T cell clonal expansion in alopecia areata, the researchers applied high-throughput TCRbeta sequencing to both the C3H/HeJ mouse model and human patients. In humans, TCRbeta sequencing was performed on scalp tissue and on sorted CD4+ and CD8+ peripheral blood T cells from healthy controls and from patients with patchy or totalis/universalis alopecia areata. Tofacitinib-treated patients had biopsies at baseline and at 4 and 24 weeks of treatment, with a later scalp biopsy in several patients. Scalp clonality was compared among normal scalp (n=4), patchy alopecia areata scalp (n=8), and alopecia totalis/universalis scalp (n=8). RNA came from the PAXgene miRNA kit for fixed scalp, the miRNeasy kit for PBMCs, and the RNeasy kit for mouse skin. TCRbeta CDR3 regions were amplified by immunoSEQ multiplex PCR using 35 Vbeta forward and 13 Jbeta reverse primers. What the authors observed across the whole study: Unlike mouse skin, where gammadelta T cells dominate, normal human skin contains resident alphabeta T cells that get sequenced too, which complicates analysis of the scalp TCR repertoire. During tofacitinib treatment, many expanded lesional clones remained in scalp and blood, and this persistence may partly explain relapse after treatment is stopped. Compared with normal scalp, lesional scalp, particularly in alopecia totalis/universalis, had higher clonality and more expanded CD8+ clones, which suggests antigenic drive. Because the treated cohort was small and had just a single nonresponder, larger studies are needed to establish links between baseline CD8+ expansion and response. Tofacitinib significantly decreased scalp clonality and the number of expanded CD8+ clones among the top 100 scalp clones. Compared with mice, TCR sequences shared between patients were less clear, possibly partly because of HLA diversity across the patient population.

What this sample's time point label stands for: around 4 weeks on oral tofacitinib. The sample's treatment or condition label, in plain terms: oral pan-JAK inhibitor, 5-10 mg twice daily. Lesional scalp punch biopsies and peripheral blood were obtained from alopecia areata patients. After PBMCs were isolated by density centrifugation and stained for CD3, CD4 and CD8, a FACSAria was used to sort CD4+ and CD8+ T cells. The germline V gene encodes CDR1 SGHVS and CDR2 FQNEAQ. The germline ends are 14 bases apart after V is trimmed by 5 bases and J by 7 bases. From its cysteine to its phenylalanine, the CDR3 spans 13 amino acids. The entry retains the CDR3 DNA only, 39 bases that are in frame from base 1.

The rearrangement joined TRBV7-8 to TRBJ1-2; the D segment cannot be called with confidence. The sequenced sample was CD4+ T cells sorted from blood, obtained at week 4, from a patient treated with tofacitinib. The clonotype originates from a human donor with alopecia areata. The sequenced DNA is TGTGCCAGCAGCCGTCCGGAGCGAAGTGGCTACACCTTC. Translated, it reads CASSRPERSGYTF.